The clone carrying this TCR beta chain came up a few times. Its antigen is not identified. The library tagged each cDNA molecule with unique molecular identifiers. In TCRdb, the RACE reads were re-called with MiXCR into one record per CDR3 protein. The sample shows fewer than 100,000 distinct CDR3 sequences, about 9.3% of them seen only once. This entry belongs to a study of human T cells and chemical hapten exposure. Across the study: Upper-back patches of 0.01% DPC were read at 6 days. Regarding the study as a whole: While controls formed fewer of them, expanded TCRs formed significantly more large CDR3 similarity clusters.

This CDR3 is 19 amino acids long. Looked up from germline, CDR1 is MNHEY and CDR2 is SVGEGT. The V gene lost 3 bases and the J gene lost 2 bases, with 25 bases spanning the gap. Specified time point: patch test 2, 6 weeks after DPC sensitization. As to treatment: therapeutic diphenylcyclopropenone sensitization with weekly scalp DPC. Total RNA was isolated from unfractionated whole blood. The source was whole blood, collected in connection with sensitization to the hapten diphenylcyclopropenone (DPC). The chain is built from TRBV6-2 or TRBV6-3 and TRBJ1-2; possibly TRBD1 for D (5 bases). This receptor was identified in a woman aged 40 to 50 with alopecia areata. Some clones in this sample may be carry-over from other donors' samples. The CDR3: CASSYSGQGKIWDNYGYTF. CDR3 sequence (DNA): TGTGCCAGCAGTTATTCCGGGCAGGGTAAAATTTGGGACAACTATGGCTACACCTTC.